A single sample gave rise to the 11 T cell receptor beta chains below, sequenced in a study of T cell changes during pregnancy in multiple sclerosis. Repertoires were generated with immunoSEQ multiplex PCR, while TCRdb's copy carries only in-frame clones and drops some. The sample holds roughly 40,000 clones, roughly nine tenths seen once. Specimen: CD8+ T cells from peripheral blood mononuclear cells, collected before pregnancy. The receptors come from a female donor with multiple sclerosis, enrolled in a pregnancy study.

The chain recombines TRBV7-9 with TRBJ2-3, with D possibly matching TRBD2 (6 bases). The germline CDR1 and CDR2 sequences are SEHNR and FQNEAQ (reference sequence). The CDR3 is 16 residues long. Trimming stripped 2 bases from V and 0 bases from J, with 12 bases between. CDR3 region: CASSLNRGTSTDTQYF. CDR3 in DNA: TGTGCCAGCAGCTTAAATCGGGGGACTAGCACAGATACGCAGTATTTT.

This clone was seen a few times. The chain couples TRBV2 to TRBJ1-1, with D uncertain. The CDR3 spans 11 residues. The ends were cut back, 8 bases at V and 0 bases at J, with 4 bases in the middle. Germline V gives CDR1 SNHLY, CDR2 FYNNEI. The CDR3, as DNA: TGTGCCAGCCTACTGAACACTGAAGCTTTCTTT. Translated: CASLLNTEAFF.

The rearrangement uses TRBV19 and TRBJ2-3, with D possibly matching TRBD2 (5 bases). This CDR3 has 15 amino acids. Trimming pared 5 bases from V and 2 bases from J, leaving 14 bases between. CDR1 and CDR2 from the germline V gene are LNHDA and SQIVND (reference sequence). The CDR3 is CASSPHSGDTDTQYF. Written as DNA, the CDR3 is TGTGCCAGTAGTCCACACTCCGGGGACACAGATACGCAGTATTTT.

This clone is categorized as medium-sized. This rearrangement joins TRBV27 to TRBJ2-3, with D perhaps matching TRBD2 (6 bases). The CDR3 is made up of 17 amino acids. Deletions cut 1 base from V and 0 bases from J, with 14 bases between. In germline, CDR1 is MNHEY, CDR2 SMNVEV (reference sequence). The CDR3 here is CASSLLGQGGSTDTQYF. CDR3 DNA: TGTGCCAGCAGTTTATTGGGCCAGGGAGGTAGCACAGATACGCAGTATTTT.

The rearrangement links TRBV9 to TRBJ2-7, with 10 bases lining up with TRBD1. The CDR3 contains 14 residues. The J segment lost 3 bases and the V segment lost 4 bases, leaving 4 bases of the junction unmatched. The germline gives CDR1 SGDLS, CDR2 YYNGEE. CDR3 loop: CASSPRDRGYEQYF. As DNA, the CDR3 is TGTGCCAGCAGCCCCCGGGACAGGGGCTACGAGCAGTACTTC.

The J gene is TRBJ2-7, the V gene TRBV7-9, with 10 bases fitting TRBD2. V was pared by 5 bases and J by 0 bases, with 13 bases of the junction left unmatched. CDR1 and CDR2 (germline): SEHNR, FQNEAQ (reference sequence). The CDR3 extends over 18 amino acids. The CDR3 spells CASSRGGLAGALSYEQYF. CDR3 nucleotide sequence: TGTGCCAGCAGCCGCGGGGGGCTAGCGGGAGCGCTCTCCTACGAGCAGTACTTC.

The rearrangement links TRBV27 to TRBJ2-7; 10 bases map to TRBD2. The CDR3 length is 15 residues. Germline V lookup: CDR1 MNHEY, CDR2 SMNVEV (reference sequence). The V gene end was trimmed by 8 bases and the J gene end by 3 bases; junction bases not matched to a gene: 10. The CDR3 sequence: CASPPLAGELYEQYF. CDR3 sequence (DNA): TGTGCCAGCCCTCCCCTAGCGGGAGAGCTCTACGAGCAGTACTTC.

The chain recombines TRBV27 with TRBJ2-7; 9 bases are a match to TRBD1. The CDR3 has 16 amino acids. Germline values: CDR1 MNHEY, CDR2 SMNVEV (reference sequence). Losses at the gene ends were 3 bases for V and 3 bases for J; bases not matched to a gene: 9. For the CDR3, the DNA is TGTGCCAGCAGTTTCGGAACAGGGGGCAATTTCTACGAGCAGTACTTC. It translates to CASSFGTGGNFYEQYF.

This clone was observed once. J is TRBJ1-5 and V is TRBV7-9; 7 nucleotides line up with TRBD1. Per germline, CDR1 SEHNR and CDR2 FQNEAQ (reference sequence). The length of the CDR3 is 14 residues. The trim removed 9 bases at V and 5 bases at J, leaving 10 bases unmatched. CDR3 nucleotides: TGTGCCAGTGGGACAGCGAACGATTATCAGCCCCAGCATTTT. It encodes CASGTANDYQPQHF.

The chain uses TRBV6-5 and TRBJ2-7; D remains unclear. Germline CDR1 reads MNHEY; CDR2 reads SVGAGI. Trimming took 0 bases from V and 3 from J, leaving 9 bases between them. The CDR3 spans 14 residues. CDR3 residues: CASSYSGRSYEQYF. CDR3 in DNA: TGTGCCAGCAGTTACTCGGGCAGAAGCTACGAGCAGTACTTC.

This clone came up many times. The gene calls are TRBV11-2 and TRBJ2-2, with no clear D. Germline assignment: CDR1 SGHAT and CDR2 FQNNGV. V was shortened by 5 bases and J by 6 bases, with 13 bases between the two germline ends. CDR3 length: 14 residues. In nucleotides, the CDR3 is TGTGCCAGCAGCCACGGGTGGTTAGCCGGGGAGCTGTTTTTT. Translation gives CASSHGWLAGELFF.